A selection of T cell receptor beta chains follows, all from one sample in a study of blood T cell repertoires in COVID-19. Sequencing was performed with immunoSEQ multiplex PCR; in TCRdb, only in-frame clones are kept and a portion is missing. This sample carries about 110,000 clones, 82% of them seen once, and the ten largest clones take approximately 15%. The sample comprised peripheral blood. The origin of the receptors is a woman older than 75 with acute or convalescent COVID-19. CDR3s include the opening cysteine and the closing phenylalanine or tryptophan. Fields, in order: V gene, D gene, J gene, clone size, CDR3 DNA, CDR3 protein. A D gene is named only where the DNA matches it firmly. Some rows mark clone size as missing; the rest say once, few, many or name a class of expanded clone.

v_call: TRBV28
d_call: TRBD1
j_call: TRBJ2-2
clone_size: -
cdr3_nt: TGTGCCAGCCTTACAGGGGGGAACACCGGGGAGCTGTTTTTT
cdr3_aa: CASLTGGNTGELFF

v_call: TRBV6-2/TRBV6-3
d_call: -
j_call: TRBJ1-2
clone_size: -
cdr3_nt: TGTGCCAGCAGCCCACGCGGGGGCCCGATTTATGGCTACACCTTC
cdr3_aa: CASSPRGGPIYGYTF

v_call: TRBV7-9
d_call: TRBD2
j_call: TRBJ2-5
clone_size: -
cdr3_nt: TGTGCCAGCAGCCGCGGTAGCGGGGGTCCAGAGACCCAGTACTTC
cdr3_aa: CASSRGSGGPETQYF

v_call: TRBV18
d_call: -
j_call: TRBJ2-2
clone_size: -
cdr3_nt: TGTGCCAGCTCAACAAAAAACGTTAACACCGGGGAGCTGTTTTTT
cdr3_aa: CASSTKNVNTGELFF

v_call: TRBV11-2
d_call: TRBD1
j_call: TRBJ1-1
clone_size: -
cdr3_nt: TGTGCCAGCAGCTTAACAGGGGAGACTGAAGCTTTCTTT
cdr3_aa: CASSLTGETEAFF

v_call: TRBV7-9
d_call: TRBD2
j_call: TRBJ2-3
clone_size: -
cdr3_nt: TGTGCCAGCAGCCCCGGGACTAGCGGAGATACGCAGTATTTT
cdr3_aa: CASSPGTSGDTQYF

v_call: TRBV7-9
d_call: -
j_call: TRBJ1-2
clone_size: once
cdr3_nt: TGTGCCAGCAGCTCCTCAGACAAAAACTATGGCTACACCTTC
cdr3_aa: CASSSSDKNYGYTF

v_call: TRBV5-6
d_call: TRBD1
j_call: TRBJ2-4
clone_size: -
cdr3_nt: TGTGCCAGCAGCTTAGACAGGGGGGAGGTAGGCATTCAGTACTTC
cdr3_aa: CASSLDRGEVGIQYF

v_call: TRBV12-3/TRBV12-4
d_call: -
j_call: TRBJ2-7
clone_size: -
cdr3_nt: TGTGCCAGCAGTTTATTCAGGCTCGAGCAGTACTTC
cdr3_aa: CASSLFRLEQYF

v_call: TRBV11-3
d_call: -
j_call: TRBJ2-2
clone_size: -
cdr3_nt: TGTGCCAGCAGCTTAGTGTCCGCTCTAAGCGGGGAGCTGTTTTTT
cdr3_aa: CASSLVSALSGELFF

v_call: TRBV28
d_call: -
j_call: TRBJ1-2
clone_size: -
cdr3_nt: TGTGCCAGCAGTCCCCCGACAGAGAACTATGGCTACACCTTC
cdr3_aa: CASSPPTENYGYTF

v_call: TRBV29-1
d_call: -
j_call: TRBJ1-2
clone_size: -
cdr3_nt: TGCAGCGTTGTAGGGACAACGATATATGGCTACACCTTC
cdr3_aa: CSVVGTTIYGYTF

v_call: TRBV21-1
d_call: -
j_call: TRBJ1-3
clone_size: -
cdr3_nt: TGTGCCAGCAGCAAAGAGGGGGGGGAAGGGAAACGGAACACCATATATTTT
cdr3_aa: CASSKEGGEGKRNTIYF

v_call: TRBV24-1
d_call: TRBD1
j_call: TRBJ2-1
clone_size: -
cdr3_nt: TGTGCCACCAGTGAGGGGGGGACAGGGGACAATGAGCAGTTCTTC
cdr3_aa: CATSEGGTGDNEQFF

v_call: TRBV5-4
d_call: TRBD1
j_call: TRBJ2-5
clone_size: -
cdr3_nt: TGTGCCAGCAGCTCTGAGGGGGGACAGGCCTCTAAAGAGACCCAGTACTTC
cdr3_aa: CASSSEGGQASKETQYF

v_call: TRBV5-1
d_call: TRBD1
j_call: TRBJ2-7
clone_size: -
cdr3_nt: TGCGCCAGCAGCAACAGGGGGCAGGGCGAGCAGTACTTC
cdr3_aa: CASSNRGQGEQYF

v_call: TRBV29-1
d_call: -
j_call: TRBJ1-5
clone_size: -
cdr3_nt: TGCAGCGTCCGACAGGATAGCAATCAGCCCCAGCATTTT
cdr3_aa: CSVRQDSNQPQHF

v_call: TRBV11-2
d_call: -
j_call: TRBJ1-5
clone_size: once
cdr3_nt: TGTGCCAGCAGCTTAGATGGCTCGGGATATCAGCCCCAGCATTTT
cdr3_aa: CASSLDGSGYQPQHF

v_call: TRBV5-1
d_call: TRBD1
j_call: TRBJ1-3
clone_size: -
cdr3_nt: TGCGCCAGCAGCCAAGCCCCAGGGGGCTTTGGAAACACCATATATTTT
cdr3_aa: CASSQAPGGFGNTIYF

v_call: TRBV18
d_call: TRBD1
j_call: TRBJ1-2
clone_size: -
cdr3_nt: TGTGCCAGCTCTCTGGGCCAAAGGACAGGGAACTATGGCTACACCTTC
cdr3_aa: CASSLGQRTGNYGYTF

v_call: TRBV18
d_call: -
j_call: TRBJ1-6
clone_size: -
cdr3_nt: TGTGCCAGCTCACCAAGGGTACGGGAAAATTCACCCCTCCACTTT
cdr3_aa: CASSPRVRENSPLHF

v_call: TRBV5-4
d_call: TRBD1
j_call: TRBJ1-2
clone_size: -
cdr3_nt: TGTGCCAGCAGCGACCGACGGGGGGACAGGGGAGACTATGGCTACACCTTC
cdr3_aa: CASSDRRGDRGDYGYTF